This entry lists 18 T cell receptor beta chains sequenced from one sample in a study of Ad26.COV2.S vaccination and SARS-CoV-2 variants. Repertoires were generated with immunoSEQ multiplex PCR, while TCRdb's copy carries only in-frame clones and drops some. The sample holds hundreds of thousands of clones; about 90% are singletons and the top ten take under 5%. Sequenced material: peripheral blood, taken after recovery from COVID-19. The receptors were sampled from a human donor who had recovered from COVID-19.

The chain couples TRBV6-6 to TRBJ1-2; 7 bases align to TRBD1. CDR1 is MNHNY, CDR2 SVGAGI, per germline (reference sequence). CDR3 length equals 14 residues. The trim removed 2 bases at V and 10 bases at J, leaving 10 bases unmatched. Here the CDR3 DNA reads TGTGCCAGCAGTTACGGCGGGACAGAGGTTCACTACACCTTC. Residues: CASSYGGTEVHYTF.

This rearrangement joins TRBV3-1 (or the pseudogene TRBV3-2) to TRBJ1-6, with D perhaps TRBD1 (6 bases). CDR3 length: 16 amino acids. V was cut by 8 bases and J by 1 base, with 15 bases left in between. Germline V lookup: CDR1 LGHDT, CDR2 YNNKEL (reference sequence). The CDR3 here is CASVNRGASYNSPLHF. The DNA for the CDR3 is TGTGCCAGCGTTAATCGGGGGGCTTCCTATAATTCACCCCTCCACTTT.

The CDR3 bases are TGCGCCAGCAGCCAATGGCAGGGAGATAATTCACCCCTCCACTTT. It yields the protein CASSQWQGDNSPLHF. The chain joins TRBV4-1 to TRBJ1-6; a weak D match, TRBD1 (5 bases). CDR1 and CDR2 from the germline V gene are MGHRA and YSYEKL. The CDR3 covers 15 residues. Trimming took 2 bases from V and 5 from J, leaving 10 bases between them.

The chain has TRBV7-2 and TRBJ2-1; the D gene is possibly TRBD2 (5 bases). V dropped 1 base and J dropped 10 bases, with 11 bases sitting between them. This CDR3 region has 13 residues. The germline CDR1 and CDR2 sequences are SGHTA and FQGNSA. As DNA, the CDR3 is TGTGCCAGCAGCTTAGGCGAGGGCCGGGAGCAGTTCTTC. This gives the protein CASSLGEGREQFF.

The rearrangement links TRBV10-1 to TRBJ2-5, with D possibly matching TRBD1 (6 bases). There are 13 residues in the CDR3. Trimming took off 3 bases at V and 2 bases at J, with 7 bases between the two ends. Germline V gives CDR1 WNHNN, CDR2 SYGVQD (reference sequence). In DNA, the CDR3 is TGCGCCAGCAGTGACAGGGGACAAGAGACCCAGTACTTC. Protein sequence: CASSDRGQETQYF.

This clone has a single count. V usage is TRBV7-9 and J usage is TRBJ1-2, with D maybe TRBD1 (5 bases). The ends were cut back, 1 base at V and 1 base at J, with 7 bases in the middle. The CDR3 consists of 14 residues. Germline V gene lookup returns CDR1 SEHNR and CDR2 FQNEAQ (reference sequence). The CDR3 DNA follows: TGTGCCAGCAGCTTAGTTCAGGGTAACTATGGCTACACCTTC. Protein sequence: CASSLVQGNYGYTF.

CDR3: CASSPQGGVTDTQYF. CDR3 nucleotide sequence: TGTGCCAGCTCACCACAGGGGGGGGTCACAGATACGCAGTATTTT. This rearrangement joins TRBV18 to TRBJ2-3, with a tentative D call TRBD2 (7 bases). Germline lookup yields CDR1 KGHSH and CDR2 LQKENI. The CDR3 runs 15 residues. V was cut by 1 base and J by 2 bases, with 10 bases left in between.

The chain uses TRBV5-1 and TRBJ2-7, with unresolved D. CDR1 is SGHRS, CDR2 YFSETQ, per germline. This CDR3 contains 11 residues. V gave up 0 bases and J gave up 6 bases, with 4 bases separating them. CDR3 nucleotide sequence: TGCGCCAGCAGCTTGGGGACCGAGCAGTACTTC. Residues: CASSLGTEQYF.

This clone was seen only once. CDR3 nucleotides: TGTGCCACCAGCAGAGATCCGGGGGGGACCTACAATGAGCAGTTCTTC. Amino acid sequence: CATSRDPGGTYNEQFF. The chain couples TRBV15 to TRBJ2-1, with 8 bases identical to TRBD2. The J segment lost 2 bases and the V segment lost 0 bases, leaving 3 bases of the junction unmatched. From germline, CDR1 is LNHNV and CDR2 YYDKDF (reference sequence). The CDR3 is 16 amino acids. Complete variable domain (other parts from reference TRBV15 and TRBJ2-1): DAMVIQNPRYQVTQFGKPVTLSCSQTLNHNVMYWYQQKSSQAPKLLFHYYDKDFNNEADTPDNFQSRRPNTSFCFLDIRSPGLGDTAMYLCATSRDPGGTYNEQFFGPGTRLTVL.

The table lists this clone with a count of one. The V gene is TRBV19, the J gene TRBJ1-2; D ambiguous. The germline V and J ends were trimmed by 5 bases and 0 bases, with 10 bases remaining between them. The CDR3 has 14 amino acids. From germline, CDR1 is LNHDA and CDR2 SQIVND (reference sequence). The CDR3, as DNA: TGTGCCAGTAGTGGCGGCAGACCTAACTATGGCTACACCTTC. Translating gives CASSGGRPNYGYTF.

This chain joins TRBV6-1 and TRBJ1-5; D is unclear. The CDR3 is 13 residues long. The germline CDR1 and CDR2 sequences are MNHNS and SASEGT. Trimming left V 3 bases short and J 3 bases short, with 6 bases between. CDR3 region: CASSEADNQPQHF. The CDR3 DNA sequence: TGTGCCAGCAGTGAGGCGGACAATCAGCCCCAGCATTTT.

The J gene is TRBJ2-2, the V gene TRBV12-3 or TRBV12-4; maybe TRBD2 (5 bases). CDR3 size: 13 residues. Trimming removed 5 bases at V and 6 bases at J, with 10 bases between. CDR3 sequence: CASSLRLPGELFF. The CDR3 nucleotides read TGTGCCAGCAGTCTGAGACTACCCGGGGAGCTGTTTTTT.

The CDR3 DNA reads TGCGCCAGCAGTGAGTCGATGGTTTCAGGCATCGATACGCAGTATTTT. Translating gives CASSESMVSGIDTQYF. The chain uses TRBV10-1 and TRBJ2-3, with unresolved D. The CDR3 contains 16 residues. The ends were cut back, 0 bases at V and 6 bases at J, with 16 bases in the middle. Germline V CDR1 and CDR2: WNHNN, SYGVQD (reference sequence).

The J gene is TRBJ1-3, the V gene TRBV19; D is unresolved. This CDR3 contains 16 residues. V lost 5 bases and J 8 bases, leaving 22 bases between the germline ends. Germline V CDR1 and CDR2: LNHDA, SQIVND (reference sequence). The CDR3 spells CASSGLASGFVDTIYF. The CDR3 region has the DNA TGTGCCAGTAGTGGATTAGCATCGGGCTTTGTCGACACCATATATTTT. Full variable domain (rest looked up from reference TRBV19 and TRBJ1-3): DGGITQSPKYLFRKEGQNVTLSCEQNLNHDAMYWYRQDPGQGLRLIYYSQIVNDFQKGDIAEGYSVSREKKESFPLTVTSAQKNPTAFYLCASSGLASGFVDTIYFGEGSWLTVV.

The chain uses TRBV6-5 and TRBJ1-4, with 9 bases that match TRBD1. The V segment lost 4 bases and the J segment 5 bases; nucleotides outside the gene matches: 2. The CDR3 is 14 amino acids. Per the germline V gene, CDR1 is MNHEY and CDR2 is SVGAGI. The CDR3, as DNA: TGTGCCAGCAGTTGGGACAGGGTCAATGAAAAACTGTTTTTT. Residues: CASSWDRVNEKLFF.

CDR3 sequence: CASRQVGEENTIYF. In DNA, the CDR3 is TGTGCCAGCAGACAAGTCGGAGAGGAAAACACCATATATTTT. The rearrangement links TRBV5-8 to TRBJ1-3; D not certain. Germline V gene data show CDR1 as SGHTS and CDR2 as YDEGEE. Trimming took 5 bases from V and 6 from J, leaving 15 bases between them. CDR3 length: 14 residues.

This sequence joins TRBV15 and TRBJ2-5; TRBD1 is a possible D gene (6 bases). Germline lookup yields CDR1 LNHNV and CDR2 YYDKDF (reference sequence). Trimming removed 0 bases at V and 2 bases at J, with 13 bases between. The CDR3 contains 16 residues. CDR3 in amino acids: CATSRDLGHPQETQYF. In nucleotides, the CDR3 is TGTGCCACCAGCAGAGATTTGGGACACCCGCAAGAGACCCAGTACTTC.

Only one count was recorded for this clone. The chain carries TRBV5-4 and TRBJ1-5; D may be TRBD1 (5 bases). V was trimmed by 0 bases and J by 5 bases, leaving 6 bases between them. CDR3 length equals 13 residues. Germline CDR1 SGHNT, CDR2 YYREEE (reference sequence). The CDR3 protein is CASSLGGDQPQHF. The CDR3 bases are TGTGCCAGCAGCTTGGGAGGGGATCAGCCCCAGCATTTT.